The 20 T cell receptor beta chains listed next were all sequenced from one sample in a study of blood T cell repertoires in COVID-19. The protocol was immunoSEQ multiplex PCR, while the TCRdb copy is restricted to in-frame clones and leaves out a portion. Counted here are roughly 42,000 clones, approximately 90% occurring once; the ten biggest clones make up 9%. The specimen was peripheral blood. Receptor source: a man aged 25 to 40 with active or convalescent COVID-19.

The rearrangement joins TRBV3-1 (or the pseudogene TRBV3-2) to TRBJ2-6; D remains unclear. Trimming took off 1 base at V and 6 bases at J, with 10 bases between the two ends. This CDR3 has 15 residues. From germline, CDR1 is LGHDT and CDR2 YNNKEL (reference sequence). This CDR3 is CASSQVQTAANVLTF. The DNA of the CDR3 is TGTGCCAGCAGCCAAGTCCAAACAGCGGCCAACGTCCTGACTTTC.

J is TRBJ2-3 and V is TRBV6-4, with D possibly matching TRBD2 (5 bases). The V end lost 5 bases, the J end lost 4 bases, and 22 bases lay between the germline ends. The CDR3 extends over 17 amino acids. CDR1 MRHNA and CDR2 SNTAGT come from the germline V gene. CDR3 DNA: TGTGCCAGCAGTATCAAAGGCGGGCCCCTATCGGCAGATACGCAGTATTTT. Protein product: CASSIKGGPLSADTQYF.

The chain is built from TRBV5-1 and TRBJ1-4, with 7 bases lining up with TRBD1. The CDR3 is 14 residues long. Germline V CDR1 and CDR2: SGHRS, YFSETQ. The V gene end was trimmed by 5 bases and the J gene end by 2 bases; junction bases not matched to a gene: 3. This chain's CDR3 is CASSEGATNEKLFF. In DNA form, the CDR3 reads TGCGCCAGCAGTGAGGGGGCCACTAATGAAAAACTGTTTTTT.

The V and J genes are TRBV6-4 and TRBJ2-1, with 9 nucleotides matching TRBD2. In germline, CDR1 is MRHNA, CDR2 SNTAGT. The CDR3 has 15 residues. V dropped 4 bases and J dropped 8; count of bases not matched to a gene: 9. The chain's CDR3 is CASSGIAGVGDEQFF. In DNA, the CDR3 is TGTGCCAGCAGTGGTATAGCGGGAGTCGGTGATGAGCAGTTCTTC.

This rearrangement joins TRBV6-5 to TRBJ2-7; 7 nucleotides align to TRBD1. The CDR3 is 14 residues long. The germline CDR1 and CDR2 sequences are MNHEY and SVGAGI. The V and J ends lost 2 bases and 3 bases, in that order; junction bases with no gene match: 4. The CDR3 DNA reads TGTGCCAGCAGTTACGGGGCAGGGGGCTACGAGCAGTACTTC. Its protein product is CASSYGAGGYEQYF.

The chain recombines TRBV18 with TRBJ1-1; 7 nucleotides match TRBD1. The CDR3 totals 13 residues. The germline CDR1 and CDR2 sequences are KGHSH and LQKENI. V shed 6 bases and J 4 bases; nucleotides not matched to a gene: 5. The chain's CDR3 is CASSQGETTEAFF. In nucleotides, the CDR3 is TGTGCCAGCTCCCAGGGGGAGACCACTGAAGCTTTCTTT.

This clone occurred once. This chain connects TRBV5-1 to TRBJ2-5, with 7 bases aligning to TRBD1. Germline values: CDR1 SGHRS, CDR2 YFSETQ. The V segment lost 4 bases and the J segment 4 bases; nucleotides outside the gene matches: 10. The CDR3 consists of 15 residues. The CDR3 region is CASSPSGGQRETQYF. CDR3 bases: TGCGCCAGCAGCCCGTCAGGGGGACAGAGAGAGACCCAGTACTTC.

The CDR3 DNA follows: TGTGCCAGCAGCCTACAGGCCTTTAGCAATCAGCCCCAGCATTTT. It specifies CASSLQAFSNQPQHF. The chain recombines TRBV5-4 with TRBJ1-5; D may be TRBD1 (5 bases). The CDR3 length is 15 residues. From germline, CDR1 is SGHNT and CDR2 YYREEE (reference sequence). Trimming shortened V by 4 bases and J by 0 bases, and 11 bases separated the two germline ends.

The V gene is TRBV7-9, the J gene TRBJ2-2; 8 positions match TRBD2. Germline-derived CDR1 and CDR2 are SEHNR and FQNEAQ (reference sequence). Unmatched junction bases numbered 18, after V lost 6 bases and J lost 3 bases. The CDR3 covers 19 residues. The CDR3 DNA reads TGTGCCAGCAGACAGTATAGCGGGGCCTTATACCTCGACACCGGGGAGCTGTTTTTT. This translates into CASRQYSGALYLDTGELFF.

Comments on this clone: A read error may produce the germline difference seen at one junction end. This sequence joins TRBV19 and TRBJ1-5; D uncertain. The CDR3 runs 12 residues. Germline values: CDR1 LNHDA, CDR2 SQIVND (reference sequence). In nucleotides, the CDR3 is TGTGCCAGTAGGATAGGGCGGCAGCCCCAGCATTTT. Translating it yields CASRIGRQPQHF.

This clone appeared once. The V gene is TRBV19, the J gene TRBJ2-4; 8 bases map to TRBD1. Germline-derived CDR1 and CDR2 are LNHDA and SQIVND (reference sequence). J lost 0 bases, V lost 6 bases, and 13 bases had no gene match. The CDR3 consists of 18 residues. CDR3 sequence reads: CASSRDRRLQIAKNIQYF. In DNA, the CDR3 is TGTGCCAGTAGCCGGGACAGGCGCCTCCAGATAGCCAAAAACATTCAGTACTTC.

The chain couples TRBV30 to TRBJ2-2, with 9 bases matching TRBD2. Germline assignment: CDR1 GTSNPN and CDR2 SVGIG (reference sequence). This CDR3 has 17 residues. V was pared by 0 bases and J by 2 bases, with 7 bases of the junction left unmatched. The CDR3 nucleotides read TGTGCCTGGAGTGTATTAACTAGCGGGCCTAACACCGGGGAGCTGTTTTTT. It is translated as CAWSVLTSGPNTGELFF.

The V call is TRBV5-6, the J call TRBJ1-5; a possible D gene is TRBD1 (6 bases). Trimming shortened V by 1 base and J by 2 bases, and 10 bases separated the two germline ends. This CDR3 is built from 15 residues. Germline lookup yields CDR1 SGHDT and CDR2 YYEEEE. CDR3 sequence reads: CASSLWAGGNQPQHF. CDR3 coding DNA: TGTGCCAGCAGCTTGTGGGCAGGGGGCAATCAGCCCCAGCATTTT.

The V and J genes are TRBV27 and TRBJ2-7; 7 bases match TRBD2. The CDR3 totals 14 residues. The V segment lost 4 bases and the J segment 4 bases; nucleotides outside the gene matches: 7. Germline-derived CDR1 and CDR2 are MNHEY and SMNVEV (reference sequence). This chain's CDR3 is CASSSGRGLYEQYF. The CDR3 bases are TGTGCCAGCAGTTCGGGGAGGGGATTGTACGAGCAGTACTTC.

V usage is TRBV5-1 and J usage is TRBJ2-4; 7 bases are shared with TRBD1. The germline CDR1 and CDR2 sequences are SGHRS and YFSETQ. The V and J ends lost 3 bases and 4 bases, in that order; junction bases with no gene match: 4. The CDR3 is 14 amino acids. DNA of the CDR3: TGCGCCAGCAGCTCGGGACAGCCTAAAAACATTCAGTACTTC. The encoded protein is CASSSGQPKNIQYF. The whole variable domain, filled in from reference TRBV5-1 and TRBJ2-4, reads KAGVTQTPRYLIKTRGQQVTLSCSPISGHRSVSWYQQTPGQGLQFLFEYFSETQRNKGNFPGRFSGRQFSNSRSEMNVSTLELGDSALYLCASSSGQPKNIQYFGAGTRLSVL.

Comments on this clone: Other DNA sequences in the sample encode the same CDR3. V gene TRBV7-9 combines with J gene TRBJ1-1, with 9 bases that match TRBD1. The J segment lost 1 base and the V segment lost 5 bases, leaving 5 bases of the junction unmatched. Germline-derived CDR1 and CDR2 are SEHNR and FQNEAQ (reference sequence). This CDR3 comprises 15 residues. The CDR3 sequence is CASSPRQGGNTEAFF. The CDR3, as DNA: TGTGCCAGCAGCCCTAGACAGGGGGGGAACACTGAAGCTTTCTTT.

J is TRBJ2-5 and V is TRBV6-5; TRBD1 matches 11 bases. J was trimmed by 4 bases and V by 6 bases; bases with no gene match: 7. The CDR3 length is 15 residues. Germline V CDR1 and CDR2: MNHEY, SVGAGI. The CDR3 loop is CASSSQGTGGETQYF. The CDR3 DNA is TGTGCCAGCAGCTCTCAGGGGACAGGGGGAGAGACCCAGTACTTC.

This clone was recorded once. This chain uses TRBV6-6 with TRBJ1-1, with D possibly TRBD1 on 6 matching bases. V was cut by 6 bases and J by 0 bases, with 14 bases left in between. The CDR3 totals 15 residues. Germline CDR1 is MNHNY and CDR2 is SVGAGI (reference sequence). As DNA, the CDR3 is TGTGCCAGCAGGACGACAGGTTCCGTGAACACTGAAGCTTTCTTT. Translated: CASRTTGSVNTEAFF.

The chain has TRBV12-3 or TRBV12-4 and TRBJ1-2; the D is unclear. The germline V and J ends were trimmed by 7 bases and 7 bases, with 16 bases remaining between them. CDR3 length: 13 amino acids. The CDR3 region is CASTPSGWGGYTF. The CDR3, as DNA: TGTGCCAGCACCCCGTCGGGGTGGGGTGGCTACACCTTC.

This clone was recorded only once. The chain carries TRBV7-9 and TRBJ1-2; the D is unclear. Trimming pared 5 bases from V and 5 bases from J, leaving 21 bases between. Germline V gene sequence: CDR1 SEHNR, CDR2 FQNEAQ (reference sequence). This CDR3 has 16 residues. The CDR3 loop is CASSLSTQTRLYGYTF. CDR3 coding DNA: TGTGCCAGCAGCCTGTCTACTCAAACCCGTTTGTATGGCTACACCTTC. The full variable domain, its missing parts supplied by reference TRBV7-9 and TRBJ1-2, is DTGVSQNPRHKITKRGQNVTFRCDPISEHNRLYWYRQTLGQGPEFLTYFQNEAQLEKSRLLSDRFSAERPKGSFSTLEIQRTEQGDSAMYLCASSLSTQTRLYGYTFGSGTRLTVV.